The 21 T cell receptor beta chains listed next were all sequenced from one sample in a study of vaccination effects on CD4 cells after COVID-19. Antigen-specific CD4+ T cells were expanded (with viral peptide pools) by the ViraFEST assay ahead of sequencing. Culturing for 10 to 11 days preceded CD4+ T cell isolation. Their antigens remain unidentified. Only in-frame clones appear in the TCRdb table, and some are missing; sequencing was by immunoSEQ multiplex PCR. The sample holds tens of thousands of clones, around 74% seen once. Sequenced here: CD4+ T cells from PBMCs cultured with HCoV-229E spike peptides, sampled before COVID-19 vaccination. Receptor source: a human donor who received a COVID-19 vaccine.

V usage is TRBV10-1 and J usage is TRBJ2-3; 7 nucleotides agree with TRBD1. The V gene end was trimmed by 5 bases and the J gene end by 4 bases; junction bases not matched to a gene: 9. There are 15 residues in the CDR3. In germline, CDR1 is WNHNN, CDR2 SYGVQD (reference sequence). CDR3 nucleotide sequence: TGCGCCAGCAGTTCCCGACAGGGCGGTCCAGATACGCAGTATTTT. As protein: CASSSRQGGPDTQYF.

V usage is TRBV28 and J usage is TRBJ2-2, with D perhaps TRBD2 (7 bases). The CDR3 has 15 amino acids. In germline, CDR1 is MDHEN, CDR2 SYDVKM. The ends were cut back, 8 bases at V and 8 bases at J, with 21 bases in the middle. CDR3 DNA: TGTGCCAGCCTCAGAGGGGGGGGGCAAAATGGGGAGCTGTTTTTT. It translates to CASLRGGGQNGELFF. The variable domain in full, with the rest retrieved from reference TRBV28 and TRBJ2-2, is DVKVTQSSRYLVKRTGEKVFLECVQDMDHENMFWYRQDPGLGLRLIYFSYDVKMKEKGDIPEGYSVSREKKERFSLILESASTNQTSMYLCASLRGGGQNGELFFGEGSRLTVL.

This chain connects TRBV7-2 to TRBJ1-1; 7 bases are shared with TRBD1. CDR1 SGHTA and CDR2 FQGNSA come from the germline V gene. The CDR3 runs to 15 residues. V was pared by 4 bases and J by 4 bases, with 9 bases of the junction left unmatched. The CDR3 nucleotides read TGTGCCAGCAGCTCACTACAGGGGTTCGGCACTGAAGCTTTCTTT. Translation: CASSSLQGFGTEAFF.

The chain recombines TRBV5-1 with TRBJ1-2; 7 bases are shared with TRBD1. The CDR3 is 16 amino acids. Losses at the gene ends were 4 bases for V and 7 bases for J; bases not matched to a gene: 16. CDR1 and CDR2 from the germline V gene are SGHRS and YFSETQ. For the CDR3, the DNA is TGCGCCAGCAGCCTTGAAGTCGCTGACAGGGTGGGTGGCTACACCTTC. Protein product: CASSLEVADRVGGYTF.

CDR3 nucleotide sequence: TGTGCCCCGAGTTCGGACAGGTCGCCCTACAATGAGCAGTTCTTC. Translation: CAPSSDRSPYNEQFF. The rearrangement links TRBV7-6 to TRBJ2-1; TRBD1 matches 7 bases. The V gene end was trimmed by 11 bases and the J gene end by 2 bases; junction bases not matched to a gene: 12. Per germline, CDR1 SGHVS and CDR2 FNYEAQ. This CDR3 contains 15 residues.

This rearrangement joins TRBV6-2 or TRBV6-3 to TRBJ2-5; 7 positions agree with TRBD1. J was trimmed by 1 base and V by 5 bases; bases with no gene match: 7. The CDR3 totals 15 residues. Germline V gene lookup returns CDR1 MNHEY and CDR2 SVGEGT. The CDR3 region has the DNA TGTGCCAGCAGTCAACGGGACAGCTTCCAAGAGACCCAGTACTTC. It is translated as CASSQRDSFQETQYF.

This chain uses TRBV10-2 with TRBJ2-6; 10 bases agree with TRBD1. The CDR3 has 17 amino acids. V shed 7 bases and J 0 bases; nucleotides not matched to a gene: 6. Germline V gives CDR1 WSHSY, CDR2 SAAADI. The CDR3 DNA reads TGCGCCAGCATGTCGGGACAGGGGTACTCTGGGGCCAACGTCCTGACTTTC. Its translation: CASMSGQGYSGANVLTF.

The chain has TRBV2 and TRBJ2-1; D is perhaps TRBD1 (7 bases). This CDR3 has 15 residues. Per germline, CDR1 SNHLY and CDR2 FYNNEI. Deletions cut 6 bases from V and 0 bases from J, with 12 bases between. CDR3 region: CASRQGGSSYNEQFF. In nucleotides, the CDR3 is TGTGCCAGCAGGCAGGGGGGAAGCTCCTACAATGAGCAGTTCTTC.

The chain recombines TRBV28 with TRBJ1-4; a possible D gene is TRBD1 (5 bases). This CDR3 region has 14 residues. V lost 9 bases and J lost 4, with 15 bases in between. Germline lookup yields CDR1 MDHEN and CDR2 SYDVKM. CDR3 amino acids: CASSHQGNNEKLFF. The CDR3 DNA is TGTGCCAGTTCCCATCAGGGCAATAATGAAAAACTGTTTTTT.

The gene calls are TRBV24-1 and TRBJ2-5; perhaps TRBD2 as D (6 bases). V was shortened by 7 bases and J by 2 bases, with 16 bases between the two germline ends. The CDR3 totals 15 residues. Germline V CDR1 and CDR2: KGHDR, SFDVKD. The CDR3 here is CATSLWSRGQETQYF. CDR3 bases: TGTGCCACCAGCCTTTGGAGCCGGGGGCAAGAGACCCAGTACTTC.

The V and J genes are TRBV19 and TRBJ2-4; D is perhaps TRBD1 (5 bases). With 0 bases removed from V and 4 bases from J, the gap between germline ends came to 13 bases. Germline V gene lookup returns CDR1 LNHDA and CDR2 SQIVND (reference sequence). The CDR3 covers 16 residues. CDR3 in amino acids: CASSIEHWTSKNIQYF. For the CDR3, the DNA is TGTGCCAGTAGTATAGAGCATTGGACAAGTAAAAACATTCAGTACTTC.

The chain uses TRBV27 and TRBJ2-4; TRBD2 matches 10 bases. The CDR3 is 16 residues long. CDR1 and CDR2 from the germline V gene are MNHEY and SMNVEV (reference sequence). V shed 4 bases and J 9 bases; nucleotides not matched to a gene: 12. The CDR3 sequence: CASSSLSGGTGGIQYF. CDR3 coding DNA: TGTGCCAGCAGTTCACTTAGCGGGGGGACCGGGGGCATTCAGTACTTC.

There are a few counts of this clone. This chain joins TRBV5-1 and TRBJ1-4; D possibly corresponds to TRBD1 (5 bases). V lost 4 bases and J 3 bases, leaving 10 bases between the germline ends. CDR1 SGHRS and CDR2 YFSETQ come from the germline V gene. The CDR3 is 14 residues long. CDR3 in amino acids: CASSAGSSNEKLFF. CDR3 nucleotides: TGCGCCAGCAGCGCAGGGAGTTCTAATGAAAAACTGTTTTTT. The variable domain in full, with the rest retrieved from reference TRBV5-1 and TRBJ1-4, is KAGVTQTPRYLIKTRGQQVTLSCSPISGHRSVSWYQQTPGQGLQFLFEYFSETQRNKGNFPGRFSGRQFSNSRSEMNVSTLELGDSALYLCASSAGSSNEKLFFGSGTQLSVL.

The CDR3 is CASSATGTSGGKEQFF. As DNA, the CDR3 is TGCGCCAGCAGCGCGACCGGGACTAGCGGGGGGAAGGAGCAGTTCTTC. The chain combines TRBV10-2 with TRBJ2-1; 15 bases map to TRBD2. The CDR3 is 16 amino acids. Germline trimming cut 6 bases from V and 10 bases from J; bases unmatched to any gene: 10. Germline lookup yields CDR1 WSHSY and CDR2 SAAADI.

The chain joins TRBV19 to TRBJ2-5; 11 positions match TRBD2. Per germline, CDR1 LNHDA and CDR2 SQIVND (reference sequence). This CDR3 spans 15 amino acids. V gave up 9 bases and J gave up 3 bases; unmatched junction bases: 9. CDR3 nucleotide sequence: TGTGCCAGAAATACGGGACTAGCGGAAAAAGAGACCCAGTACTTC. Protein sequence: CARNTGLAEKETQYF.

The rearrangement links TRBV27 to TRBJ2-7; D is possibly TRBD1 (6 bases). The V end lost 5 bases, the J end lost 0 bases, and 11 bases lay between the germline ends. This CDR3 contains 14 residues. Germline-derived CDR1 and CDR2 are MNHEY and SMNVEV (reference sequence). CDR3 nucleotide sequence: TGTGCCAGCAGTCCGCGGACAGACTCCTACGAGCAGTACGTC. This codes for CASSPRTDSYEQYV.

The rearrangement joins TRBV5-4 to TRBJ2-7; D is unclear. CDR3 length: 13 amino acids. V dropped 4 bases and J dropped 0 bases, with 8 bases sitting between them. Germline assignment: CDR1 SGHNT and CDR2 YYREEE (reference sequence). The CDR3 DNA reads TGTGCCAGCAGCGGTACGCGCTCCTACGAGCAGTACGTC. Amino acids: CASSGTRSYEQYV.

This rearrangement joins TRBV4-1 to TRBJ2-5, with 11 bases aligning to TRBD1. The CDR3 is 19 residues long. Germline assignment: CDR1 MGHRA and CDR2 YSYEKL. With V trimmed by 0 bases and J by 6 bases, 15 bases remained unmatched. In DNA, the CDR3 is TGCGCCAGCAGCCAAGATCAGACCAGGGCCGGGACAGGGGGTCAGACCCAGTACTTC. This gives the protein CASSQDQTRAGTGGQTQYF.

The chain links TRBV3-1 (or the pseudogene TRBV3-2) to TRBJ2-2, with 12 nucleotides matching TRBD2. The CDR3 consists of 16 residues. Germline CDR1 is LGHDT and CDR2 is YNNKEL (reference sequence). V shed 5 bases, J shed 7 bases, and the junction held 8 bases outside the gene matches. CDR3 in DNA: TGTGCCAGCAGCTTCGGACTAGCGGGGAGGGGCGGGGAGCTGTTTTTT. Its protein product is CASSFGLAGRGGELFF.

This clone was counted a few times. The genes are TRBV3-1 (or the pseudogene TRBV3-2) and TRBJ1-6, with D tentatively TRBD1 (6 bases). The CDR3 runs to 14 residues. Germline CDR1 LGHDT, CDR2 YNNKEL (reference sequence). The germline V and J ends were trimmed by 0 bases and 12 bases, with 12 bases remaining between them. The CDR3 DNA follows: TGTGCCAGCAGCCAAGATCTTCGGGGGCTACCCCTCCACTTT. As protein: CASSQDLRGLPLHF.

The rearrangement joins TRBV7-8 to TRBJ1-1; D is uncertain. V lost 1 base and J lost 3, with 6 bases in between. The V gene's germline CDR1 is SGHVS and CDR2 FQNEAQ. This CDR3 comprises 13 residues. CDR3 residues: CASSLVQYTEAFF. The CDR3 bases are TGTGCCAGCAGCTTAGTACAATACACTGAAGCTTTCTTT.